These 18 T cell receptor beta chains came from one sample sequenced in a study of shared clonotypes between healthy human individuals. Libraries were prepared by immunoSEQ multiplex PCR; TCRdb keeps only in-frame clonotypes and omits some of them. The sample consists of millions of clones, roughly 93% of them appearing once. The source material was naive CD4+ T cells from PBMCs. Subset described: CD45RA+ positively selected. The receptors were gathered from a man between 18 and 29 years old in good health. Some clones in this sample may be carry-over from other donors' samples.

In its sample, this clone was seen once. The chain couples TRBV5-5 to TRBJ1-1; a possible D gene is TRBD1 (5 bases). This CDR3 region has 14 residues. Germline V gene lookup returns CDR1 SGHKS and CDR2 YYEKEE (reference sequence). Trimming removed 4 bases from V and 4 bases from J, with 14 bases in between. This CDR3 reads CASSPWRRGTEAFF. The CDR3 coding sequence is TGTGCCAGCAGCCCATGGCGGAGGGGCACTGAAGCTTTCTTT.

J is TRBJ2-1 and V is TRBV15; no clear D gene. The germline V gene has CDR1 LNHNV and CDR2 YYDKDF (reference sequence). The CDR3 is 15 amino acids. V shed 1 base and J shed 6 bases, with 13 bases lying between them. The CDR3 loop reads CATSRVRREGNEQFF. The CDR3 DNA reads as TGTGCCACCAGCAGAGTACGTAGGGAAGGCAATGAGCAGTTCTTC. The full variable domain, with the rest looked up from reference TRBV15 and TRBJ2-1, is DAMVIQNPRYQVTQFGKPVTLSCSQTLNHNVMYWYQQKSSQAPKLLFHYYDKDFNNEADTPDNFQSRRPNTSFCFLDIRSPGLGDTAMYLCATSRVRREGNEQFFGPGTRLTVL.

For this clone: This sample also contains other DNA sequences that code for the same CDR3. This rearrangement joins TRBV6-5 to TRBJ2-2; D may correspond to TRBD1 or TRBD2 (6 bases each). Germline V gives CDR1 MNHEY, CDR2 SVGAGI. The V gene lost 2 bases and the J gene lost 1 base, with 8 bases spanning the gap. This CDR3 has 15 amino acids. CDR3 DNA: TGTGCCAGCAGTTACGGAGGGGGGAACACCGGGGAGCTGTTTTTT. Its translation is CASSYGGGNTGELFF.

This chain connects TRBV27 to TRBJ1-1; TRBD1 matches 9 bases. The CDR3 extends over 13 amino acids. The V segment lost 6 bases and the J segment 4 bases; nucleotides outside the gene matches: 3. Germline CDR1 reads MNHEY; CDR2 reads SMNVEV (reference sequence). The CDR3 spells CASSMTGGTEAFF. DNA of the CDR3: TGTGCCAGCAGCATGACAGGGGGCACTGAAGCTTTCTTT.

The rearrangement links TRBV19 to TRBJ1-4; 9 bases align to TRBD1. Germline CDR1 is LNHDA and CDR2 is SQIVND (reference sequence). V trimming: 1 base; J trimming: 7 bases; junction bases outside the gene matches: 7. This CDR3 has 16 residues. CDR3 amino acids: CASSIVPGQGLEKLFF. DNA for the CDR3: TGTGCCAGTAGTATAGTCCCGGGACAGGGACTTGAAAAACTGTTTTTT.

The V call is TRBV5-1, the J call TRBJ1-1, with 8 nucleotides matching TRBD1. The CDR3 loop spans 15 amino acids. Germline CDR1 and CDR2: SGHRS and YFSETQ. V lost 4 bases and J lost 5; bases outside the gene matches: 10. The chain's CDR3 is CASSEGPQGVTEAFF. The CDR3 nucleotides read TGCGCCAGCAGCGAAGGGCCACAGGGGGTTACTGAAGCTTTCTTT.

V usage is TRBV7-8 and J usage is TRBJ2-3; a possible D gene is TRBD1 (5 bases). The CDR3 sequence is 14 residues long. V was clipped by 5 bases and J by 2 bases, with 11 bases between them. Germline V gene lookup returns CDR1 SGHVS and CDR2 FQNEAQ. CDR3 residues: CASSLRQITDTQYF. CDR3 nucleotides: TGTGCCAGCAGCCTTAGACAGATCACAGATACGCAGTATTTT.

Worth noting for this clone: One junction end disagrees with the germline gene, perhaps due to a read error. The chain uses TRBV27 and TRBJ1-4; D gene ambiguous. The germline V gene encodes CDR1 MNHEY and CDR2 SMNVEV (reference sequence). The CDR3 contains 13 residues. CDR3 protein: CASTLTLGGKLFF. CDR3 coding DNA: TGTGCCAGCACTTTAACATTAGGTGGAAAACTGTTTTTT.

This chain joins TRBV2 and TRBJ2-7, with 8 bases matching TRBD1. V was pared by 5 bases and J by 5 bases, with 8 bases of the junction left unmatched. The length of the CDR3 is 14 residues. Per germline, CDR1 SNHLY and CDR2 FYNNEI. CDR3 coding DNA: TGTGCCAGCAGTACCCAGGGGGCCCAACACGAGCAGTACTTC. The encoded protein is CASSTQGAQHEQYF.

V gene TRBV7-3 combines with J gene TRBJ2-1; 9 bases map to TRBD2. This CDR3 is 16 amino acids long. Per germline, CDR1 SGHTA and CDR2 FQGTGA. J was trimmed by 1 base and V by 4 bases; bases with no gene match: 5. The CDR3 sequence: CASSSRLAVSYNEQFF. CDR3 in DNA: TGTGCCAGCAGCTCCCGACTAGCGGTTTCCTACAATGAGCAGTTCTTC.

The rearrangement links TRBV27 to TRBJ1-1; D is unclear. The CDR3 has 14 amino acids. Germline V gives CDR1 MNHEY, CDR2 SMNVEV (reference sequence). Trimming cost V 7 bases and J 1 base, with 13 bases left between them. The CDR3 spells CASTRGPGNTEAFF. Written as DNA, the CDR3 is TGTGCCAGCACCCGAGGACCAGGGAACACTGAAGCTTTCTTT.

The chain couples TRBV5-1 to TRBJ2-5; D unclear. The CDR3 is made up of 13 amino acids. Germline lookup yields CDR1 SGHRS and CDR2 YFSETQ. Deletions cut 5 bases from V and 2 bases from J, with 10 bases between. The CDR3 sequence: CASSRVVQETQYF. CDR3 sequence (DNA): TGCGCCAGCAGTAGGGTGGTACAAGAGACCCAGTACTTC. The variable domain in full, with the rest retrieved from reference TRBV5-1 and TRBJ2-5, is KAGVTQTPRYLIKTRGQQVTLSCSPISGHRSVSWYQQTPGQGLQFLFEYFSETQRNKGNFPGRFSGRQFSNSRSEMNVSTLELGDSALYLCASSRVVQETQYFGPGTRLLVL.

The J gene is TRBJ2-4, the V gene TRBV4-2, with D unclear. V was clipped by 5 bases and J by 6 bases, with 14 bases between them. The germline V gene encodes CDR1 LGHNA and CDR2 YNFKEQ. This CDR3 has 14 residues. The CDR3 bases are TGTGCCAGCAGCTCCCCCGGCAGCCCAAACATTCAGTACTTC. This gives the protein CASSSPGSPNIQYF.

The CDR3 DNA follows: TGTGCCAGCAGCCCTTCCAGACAGGCCGACTCCTACGAGCAGTACTTC. This codes for CASSPSRQADSYEQYF. The J gene is TRBJ2-7, the V gene TRBV7-9, with D possibly TRBD1 on 6 matching bases. CDR1 and CDR2 (germline): SEHNR, FQNEAQ (reference sequence). The CDR3 length is 16 residues. V was clipped by 5 bases and J by 0 bases, with 17 bases between them.

In its sample, this clone was seen once. The gene calls are TRBV11-3 and TRBJ1-3; D remains ambiguous. The CDR3 length is 14 residues. Trimming took 2 bases from V and 7 from J, leaving 12 bases between them. Germline V gene lookup returns CDR1 SGHNT and CDR2 YENEEA. Written as DNA, the CDR3 is TGTGCCAGCAGCTTACTTTTCCTACCGAACACCATATATTTT. The encoded protein is CASSLLFLPNTIYF.

The CDR3 nucleotides are TGTGCCAGCAGTGATAAGTGGGGAGACACTGAAGCTTTCTTT. It yields the protein CASSDKWGDTEAFF. V is TRBV6-4 and J is TRBJ1-1; D unresolved. The ends were cut back, 3 bases at V and 3 bases at J, with 11 bases in the middle. The CDR3 extends over 14 amino acids. Looked up from germline, CDR1 is MRHNA and CDR2 is SNTAGT.

V usage is TRBV18 and J usage is TRBJ2-7; 9 bases match TRBD2. The germline V gene has CDR1 KGHSH and CDR2 LQKENI. V was pared by 6 bases and J by 5 bases, with 14 bases of the junction left unmatched. CDR3 length equals 16 residues. The CDR3 spells CASSQSLSSGIHEQYF. The CDR3 DNA is TGTGCCAGCTCCCAATCCCTTTCTAGCGGGATCCACGAGCAGTACTTC.

The genes are TRBV6-1 and TRBJ2-7; no definite D call. There are 13 residues in the CDR3. The ends were cut back, 3 bases at V and 0 bases at J, with 6 bases in the middle. CDR1 is MNHNS and CDR2 is SASEGT in the germline V gene. The CDR3 sequence: CASSEQSSYEQYF. The CDR3 DNA follows: TGTGCCAGCAGTGAGCAGAGCTCCTACGAGCAGTACTTC.